Below, 17 T cell receptor beta chains from the same sample are listed, as sequenced in a study of vaccination effects on CD4 cells after COVID-19. No antigen has been identified for these receptors. TCRdb's copy holds only in-frame clones and misses some; the assay was immunoSEQ multiplex PCR. The table records tens of thousands of clones, around 82% of them present only once. ViraFEST assay sequencing came after antigen-specific CD4+ T cells were expanded with viral peptide pools. Culture proceeded for roughly ten days, and CD4+ T cells were then isolated. Two-dose vaccination with either BNT162b2 or mRNA-1273 was given to the participants. The sample was CD4+ T cells from PBMCs cultured with HCoV-NL63 spike peptides, taken after COVID-19 vaccination. All receptors derive from a human donor who received a COVID-19 vaccine. Some clones in this sample may be carry-over from other donors' samples.

This chain connects TRBV5-1 to TRBJ2-5; 9 bases are a match to TRBD1. V was clipped by 5 bases and J by 5 bases; unmatched bases: 7. CDR1 is SGHRS and CDR2 is YFSETQ in the germline V gene. The CDR3 contains 14 residues. The CDR3 sequence: CASSKGQGRETQYF. The CDR3 nucleotides are TGCGCCAGCAGTAAGGGACAGGGAAGGGAGACCCAGTACTTC.

The rearrangement uses TRBV6-5 and TRBJ1-1; perhaps TRBD1 as D (6 bases). The CDR3 loop spans 13 amino acids. The germline V and J ends were trimmed by 0 bases and 5 bases, with 7 bases remaining between them. CDR1 MNHEY and CDR2 SVGAGI come from the germline V gene. In DNA form, the CDR3 reads TGTGCCAGCAGTTACTCGGACAGTACTGAAGCTTTCTTT. Amino acid sequence: CASSYSDSTEAFF.

V gene TRBV6-5 combines with J gene TRBJ2-3; weak D call: TRBD1 (6 bases). The CDR3 length is 15 residues. The V and J ends lost 4 bases and 2 bases respectively, with 13 bases between them. From germline, CDR1 is MNHEY and CDR2 SVGAGI. The CDR3 loop is CASSSQGTYTDTQYF. DNA for the CDR3: TGTGCCAGCAGTTCCCAGGGGACATACACAGATACGCAGTATTTT.

There are a few counts of this clone. This rearrangement joins TRBV5-1 to TRBJ2-7, with 7 nucleotides matching TRBD1. V shed 4 bases, J shed 0 bases, and the junction held 16 bases outside the gene matches. Per the germline V gene, CDR1 is SGHRS and CDR2 is YFSETQ. This CDR3 is built from 18 residues. The CDR3 nucleotides are TGCGCCAGCAGCCTAGACAGGGATGAAAATCAATGCTCCTACGAGCAGTACGTC. Its protein product is CASSLDRDENQCSYEQYV.

This sequence joins TRBV4-3 and TRBJ1-2; TRBD1 matches 8 bases. With 3 bases clipped from V and 4 bases from J, the junction kept 7 bases outside the gene matches. The length of the CDR3 is 15 residues. Germline V lookup: CDR1 LGHNA, CDR2 YSLEER. As DNA, the CDR3 is TGCGCCAGCAGCCAGGGGGACAGGTCCCCCTATGGCTACACCTTC. Protein: CASSQGDRSPYGYTF.

The V and J genes are TRBV5-4 and TRBJ1-1, with D uncertain. Deletions cut 1 base from V and 1 base from J, with 11 bases between. The CDR3 is made up of 15 amino acids. Germline loops: CDR1 SGHNT, CDR2 YYREEE (reference sequence). CDR3 residues: CASSLIRRQNTEAFF. In DNA, the CDR3 is TGTGCCAGCAGCTTGATAAGACGGCAGAACACTGAAGCTTTCTTT.

The genes are TRBV5-4 and TRBJ1-4; no clear D gene. Trimming removed 4 bases at V and 8 bases at J, with 15 bases between. The CDR3 is 14 amino acids. CDR1 and CDR2 from the germline V gene are SGHNT and YYREEE (reference sequence). The CDR3 sequence is CASSPDEPGEKLFF. CDR3 DNA: TGTGCCAGCAGCCCGGACGAACCGGGCGAAAAACTGTTTTTT.

V gene TRBV3-1 (or the pseudogene TRBV3-2) combines with J gene TRBJ2-2, with D uncertain. CDR3 length equals 13 residues. Trimming removed 4 bases at V and 7 bases at J, with 10 bases between. Germline V gene lookup returns CDR1 LGHDT and CDR2 YNNKEL (reference sequence). DNA of the CDR3: TGTGCCAGCAGCCTTATCCTAGGCGGGGAGCTGTTTTTT. Translating gives CASSLILGGELFF.

CDR3 in DNA: TGCGCCAGCAGTCCCGCCGGCGGGGTGCGGGGCTATGGCTACACCTTC. This encodes CASSPAGGVRGYGYTF. The chain joins TRBV5-1 to TRBJ1-2, with D uncertain. Germline V gene data show CDR1 as SGHRS and CDR2 as YFSETQ. V lost 5 bases and J 4 bases, leaving 21 bases between the germline ends. This CDR3 is 16 amino acids long. Looking up the rest from reference TRBV5-1 and TRBJ1-2 gives the full variable domain: KAGVTQTPRYLIKTRGQQVTLSCSPISGHRSVSWYQQTPGQGLQFLFEYFSETQRNKGNFPGRFSGRQFSNSRSEMNVSTLELGDSALYLCASSPAGGVRGYGYTFGSGTRLTVV.

This chain connects TRBV4-1 to TRBJ2-4; 10 positions match TRBD1. The V and J ends lost 3 bases and 3 bases, in that order; junction bases with no gene match: 17. The CDR3 is made up of 20 amino acids. The germline CDR1 and CDR2 sequences are MGHRA and YSYEKL. CDR3 sequence: CASSHPFGGQGVIGKNIQYF. The DNA of the CDR3 is TGCGCCAGCAGCCACCCTTTTGGCGGACAGGGGGTTATAGGCAAAAACATTCAGTACTTC.

The gene calls are TRBV6-1 and TRBJ2-7; D unclear. Looked up from germline, CDR1 is MNHNS and CDR2 is SASEGT. Deletions cut 1 base from V and 2 bases from J, with 12 bases between. The CDR3 loop spans 15 amino acids. The CDR3 sequence is CASSEDYHRPYEQYV. The CDR3 bases are TGTGCCAGCAGTGAAGATTACCACAGACCCTACGAGCAGTACGTC.

The rearrangement uses TRBV10-1 and TRBJ1-4; 12 bases agree with TRBD1. The CDR3 totals 16 residues. J gave up 3 bases and V 10 bases, and 9 bases lay outside the gene matches. Looked up from germline, CDR1 is WNHNN and CDR2 is SYGVQD (reference sequence). In DNA form, the CDR3 reads TGCGCCAACATCCGGGACAGGGGGCTGGCTAATGAAAAACTGTTTTTT. Protein product: CANIRDRGLANEKLFF.

The genes are TRBV5-1 and TRBJ1-2; D gene ambiguous. From germline, CDR1 is SGHRS and CDR2 YFSETQ. Deletions cut 0 bases from V and 7 bases from J, with 13 bases between. CDR3 size: 14 residues. The CDR3 nucleotides are TGCGCCAGCAGCTTGGGTGAGGTTCGACTTGGCTACACCTTC. Its translation: CASSLGEVRLGYTF.

The chain combines TRBV5-1 with TRBJ2-7; D possibly corresponds to TRBD2 (6 bases). Trimming pared 7 bases from V and 6 bases from J, leaving 14 bases between. The CDR3 loop spans 12 amino acids. In germline, CDR1 is SGHRS, CDR2 YFSETQ. In nucleotides, the CDR3 is TGCGCCAGCCGGGGGACCACCGGCGAGCAGTACGTC. This translates into CASRGTTGEQYV.

This chain connects TRBV4-1 to TRBJ2-1; D remains ambiguous. CDR1 and CDR2 from the germline V gene are MGHRA and YSYEKL. The CDR3 is 15 residues long. Trimming stripped 2 bases from V and 0 bases from J, with 8 bases between. The DNA for the CDR3 is TGCGCCAGCAGCCAACTTGGAAGCTCCTACAATGAGCAGTTCTTC. Its translation is CASSQLGSSYNEQFF.

The J gene is TRBJ1-3, the V gene TRBV6-5; 9 bases are a match to TRBD1. J lost 6 bases, V lost 6 bases, and 6 bases had no gene match. There are 14 residues in the CDR3. Per the germline V gene, CDR1 is MNHEY and CDR2 is SVGAGI. This chain's CDR3 is CASRETGGKNTIYF. The CDR3 nucleotides read TGTGCCAGCAGGGAGACAGGGGGTAAAAACACCATATATTTT.

This clone was seen just once. This chain joins TRBV18 and TRBJ2-7, with D tentatively TRBD1 (6 bases). Germline values: CDR1 KGHSH, CDR2 LQKENI. Trimming pared 2 bases from V and 0 bases from J, leaving 8 bases between. This CDR3 spans 14 amino acids. CDR3 nucleotides: TGTGCCAGCTCACCAACAGGGAGCTCCTACGAGCAGTACGTC. Residues: CASSPTGSSYEQYV.